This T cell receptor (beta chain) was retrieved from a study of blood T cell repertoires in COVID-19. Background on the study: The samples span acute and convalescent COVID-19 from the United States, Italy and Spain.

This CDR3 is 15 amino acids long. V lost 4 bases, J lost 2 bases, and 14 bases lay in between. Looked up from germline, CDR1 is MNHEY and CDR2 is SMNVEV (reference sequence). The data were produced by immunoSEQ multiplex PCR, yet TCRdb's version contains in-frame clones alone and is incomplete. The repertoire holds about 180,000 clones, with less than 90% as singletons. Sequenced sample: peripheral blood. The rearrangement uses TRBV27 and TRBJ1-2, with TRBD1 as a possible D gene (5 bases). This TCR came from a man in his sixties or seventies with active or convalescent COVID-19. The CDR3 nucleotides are TGTGCCAGCAGTTCCTACCCCCCAGGGAACTATGGCTACACCTTC. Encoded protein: CASSSYPPGNYGYTF.